This T cell receptor beta chain was documented in a study of molecular identifiers for immune sequencing clone quantification. Each CDR3 protein gets one entry after TCRdb re-called the PCR reads with MiXCR. The sample comprises roughly 630,000 distinct CDR3 sequences, about 25% of which are singletons, and 0.78% rests with the top ten. The CDR3 has 15 residues. With V trimmed by 1 base and J by 6 bases, 1 base remained unmatched. Germline V gives CDR1 SEHNR, CDR2 FQNEAQ (reference sequence). V and J are TRBV7-9 and TRBJ2-4, with TRBD1 matching 12 bases. The specimen sequenced was naive CD8+ T cells from blood, with Jurkat cell RNA spiked in. Described subset: FACS-sorted CD8+CD4-CCR7+CD45RA+ naive T cells. This TCR was recovered from a human donor in good health. Some libraries in this study had Jurkat cell RNA spiked in. As DNA, the CDR3 is TGTGCCAGCAGCTTAGAGGGACAGGGGGCAAACATTCAGTACTTC. This codes for CASSLEGQGANIQYF. Full variable domain (remainder filled in from reference TRBV7-9 and TRBJ2-4): DTGVSQNPRHKITKRGQNVTFRCDPISEHNRLYWYRQTLGQGPEFLTYFQNEAQLEKSRLLSDRFSAERPKGSFSTLEIQRTEQGDSAMYLCASSLEGQGANIQYFGAGTRLSVL.